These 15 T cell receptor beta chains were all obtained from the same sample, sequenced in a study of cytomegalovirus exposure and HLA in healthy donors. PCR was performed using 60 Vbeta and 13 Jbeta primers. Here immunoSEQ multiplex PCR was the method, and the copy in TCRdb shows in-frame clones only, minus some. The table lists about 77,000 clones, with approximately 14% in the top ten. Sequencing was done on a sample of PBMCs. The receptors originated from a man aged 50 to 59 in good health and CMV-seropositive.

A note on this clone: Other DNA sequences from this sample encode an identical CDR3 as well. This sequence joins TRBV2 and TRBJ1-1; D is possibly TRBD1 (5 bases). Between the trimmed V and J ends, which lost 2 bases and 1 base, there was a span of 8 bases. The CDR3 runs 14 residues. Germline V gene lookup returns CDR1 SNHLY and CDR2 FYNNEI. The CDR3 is CASSERGGNTEAFF. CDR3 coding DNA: TGTGCCAGCAGTGAAAGGGGAGGGAACACTGAAGCTTTCTTT.

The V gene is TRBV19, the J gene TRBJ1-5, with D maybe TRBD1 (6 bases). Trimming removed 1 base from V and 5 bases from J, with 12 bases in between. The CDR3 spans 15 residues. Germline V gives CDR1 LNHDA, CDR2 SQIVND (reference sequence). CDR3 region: CASSIVGQAHQPQHF. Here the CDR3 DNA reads TGTGCCAGTAGTATAGTGGGACAAGCTCATCAGCCCCAGCATTTT.

The CDR3 spells CASSLRLGDEQYF. CDR3 DNA: TGTGCCAGCAGCCTAAGACTAGGGGACGAGCAGTACTTC. This sequence joins TRBV6-8 and TRBJ2-7; the D gene is possibly TRBD2 (6 bases). The V and J ends lost 6 bases and 5 bases respectively, with 14 bases between them. Germline CDR1 MNHGY, CDR2 SAAAGT. The CDR3 spans 13 residues.

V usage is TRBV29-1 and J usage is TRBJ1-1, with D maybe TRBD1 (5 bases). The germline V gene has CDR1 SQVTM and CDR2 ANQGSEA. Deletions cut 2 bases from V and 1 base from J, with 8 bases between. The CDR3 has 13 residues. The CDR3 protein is CSVEPQGNTEAFF. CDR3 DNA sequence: TGCAGCGTTGAACCTCAGGGGAACACTGAAGCTTTCTTT.

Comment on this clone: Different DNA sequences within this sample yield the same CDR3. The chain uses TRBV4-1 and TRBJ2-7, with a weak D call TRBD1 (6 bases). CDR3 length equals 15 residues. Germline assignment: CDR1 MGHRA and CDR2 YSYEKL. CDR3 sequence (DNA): TGTGCCAGCAGTCCCTGGGGGCAGGATTTTTACGAGCAGTACGTC. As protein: CASSPWGQDFYEQYV.

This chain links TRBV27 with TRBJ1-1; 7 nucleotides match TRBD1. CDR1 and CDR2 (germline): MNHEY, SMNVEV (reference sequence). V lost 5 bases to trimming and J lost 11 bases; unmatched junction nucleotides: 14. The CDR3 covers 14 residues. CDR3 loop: CASSLSPDRSGAFF. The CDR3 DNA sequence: TGTGCCAGCAGTCTCTCGCCGGACAGGTCTGGGGCTTTCTTT.

The CDR3 nucleotides are TGTGCCAGCAGCCCCTCCTGGCGGGGAAGCACAGATACGCAGTATTTT. The encoded protein is CASSPSWRGSTDTQYF. The V and J genes are TRBV5-5 and TRBJ2-3; a possible D gene is TRBD2 (6 bases). Germline CDR1 and CDR2: SGHKS and YYEKEE (reference sequence). Deletions cut 4 bases from V and 0 bases from J, with 15 bases between. The CDR3 extends over 16 amino acids.

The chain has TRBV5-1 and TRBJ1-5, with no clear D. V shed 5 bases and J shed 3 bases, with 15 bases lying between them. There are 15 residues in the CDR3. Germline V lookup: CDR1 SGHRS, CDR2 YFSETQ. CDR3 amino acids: CASRPAASVNQPQHF. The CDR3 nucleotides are TGCGCCAGCAGACCCGCAGCGTCAGTCAATCAGCCCCAGCATTTT.

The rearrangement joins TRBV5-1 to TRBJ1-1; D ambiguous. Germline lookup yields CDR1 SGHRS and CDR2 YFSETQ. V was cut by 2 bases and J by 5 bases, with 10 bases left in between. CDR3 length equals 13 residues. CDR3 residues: CASSFGVRTEAFF. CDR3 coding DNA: TGCGCCAGCAGCTTCGGGGTTAGGACTGAAGCTTTCTTT.

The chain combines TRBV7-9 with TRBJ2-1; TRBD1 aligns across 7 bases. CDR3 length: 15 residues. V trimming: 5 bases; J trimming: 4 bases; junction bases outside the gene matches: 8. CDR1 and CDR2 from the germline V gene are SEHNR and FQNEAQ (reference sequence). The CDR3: CASSPAGTAYNEQFF. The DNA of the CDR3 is TGTGCCAGCAGCCCAGCCGGGACAGCATACAATGAGCAGTTCTTC.

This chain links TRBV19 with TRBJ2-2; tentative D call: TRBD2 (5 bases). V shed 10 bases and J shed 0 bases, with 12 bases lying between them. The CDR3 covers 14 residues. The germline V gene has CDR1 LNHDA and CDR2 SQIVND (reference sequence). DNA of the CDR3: TGTGCCACCCCGGACTTTTCGAACACCGGGGAGCTGTTTTTT. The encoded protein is CATPDFSNTGELFF.

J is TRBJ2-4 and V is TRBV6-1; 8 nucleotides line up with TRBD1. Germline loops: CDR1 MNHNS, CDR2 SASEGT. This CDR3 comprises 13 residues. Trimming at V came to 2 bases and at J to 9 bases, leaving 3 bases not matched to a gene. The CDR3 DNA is TGTGCCAGCAGTGAACCGGGGACAGGCATTCAGTACTTC. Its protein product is CASSEPGTGIQYF.

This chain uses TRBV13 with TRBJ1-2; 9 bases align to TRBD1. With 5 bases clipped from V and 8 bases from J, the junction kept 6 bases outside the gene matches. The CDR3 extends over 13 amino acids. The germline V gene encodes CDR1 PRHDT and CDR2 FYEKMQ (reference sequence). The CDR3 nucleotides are TGTGCCAGCAGCCCCGGACAGGGGAGAGGCTACACCTTC. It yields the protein CASSPGQGRGYTF. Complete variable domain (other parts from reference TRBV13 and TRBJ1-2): AAGVIQSPRHLIKEKRETATLKCYPIPRHDTVYWYQQGPGQDPQFLISFYEKMQSDKGSIPDRFSAQQFSDYHSELNMSSLELGDSALYFCASSPGQGRGYTFGSGTRLTVV.

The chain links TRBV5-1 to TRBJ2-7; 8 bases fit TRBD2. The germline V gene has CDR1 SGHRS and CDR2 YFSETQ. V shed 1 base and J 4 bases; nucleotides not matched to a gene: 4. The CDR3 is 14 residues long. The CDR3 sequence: CASSLRLAGYEQYF. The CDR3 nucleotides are TGCGCCAGCAGCTTGAGGCTAGCGGGTTACGAGCAGTACTTC. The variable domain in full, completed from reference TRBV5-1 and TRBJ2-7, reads KAGVTQTPRYLIKTRGQQVTLSCSPISGHRSVSWYQQTPGQGLQFLFEYFSETQRNKGNFPGRFSGRQFSNSRSEMNVSTLELGDSALYLCASSLRLAGYEQYFGPGTRLTVT.

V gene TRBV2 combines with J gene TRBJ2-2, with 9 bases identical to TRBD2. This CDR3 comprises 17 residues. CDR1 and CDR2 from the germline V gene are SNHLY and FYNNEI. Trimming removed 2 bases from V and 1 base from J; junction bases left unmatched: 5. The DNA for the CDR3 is TGTGCCAGCAGTGAAAGACGAGCGGGGGGGAACACCGGGGAGCTGTTTTTT. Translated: CASSERRAGGNTGELFF.